This TCR beta chain was profiled in a study of CD8+ T cells in alopecia areata. The wider study: The duration of tofacitinib was 6 to 18 months, with 6 months off drug afterward.

Germline values: CDR1 SQVTM, CDR2 ANQGSEA. Trimming cost V 4 bases and J 2 bases, with 12 bases left between them. The CDR3 covers 14 residues. TCR sequencing used cDNA made by reverse transcription of extracted RNA. Libraries were prepared by immunoSEQ multiplex PCR; TCRdb keeps only in-frame clonotypes and omits some of them. The sample yields a few hundred thousand clones, approximately 45% seen once. As for treatment: oral pan-JAK inhibitor, 5-10 mg twice daily. Peripheral blood and lesional scalp punch biopsies came from alopecia areata patients. The sequence came from a human donor with alopecia areata. The sequencing here drew on CD4+ T cells sorted from blood, taken at approximately week 39, from a patient treated with tofacitinib. J is TRBJ2-1 and V is TRBV29-1, with D hard to call. The CDR3, as DNA: TGCAGCGTTGGTAGGCTAGTCACCTACAATGAGCAGTTCTTC. Translation gives CSVGRLVTYNEQFF.